These 9 T cell receptor beta chains were sequenced from one sample in a study of blood T cell repertoires in COVID-19. The repertoire was sequenced with immunoSEQ multiplex PCR; TCRdb's copy has only in-frame clones and lacks some. This sample has about 140,000 clones, with 70% to 80% found just once. The sequenced sample was peripheral blood. All receptors derive from a woman of 80 years or more with active or convalescent COVID-19.

The genes are TRBV5-3 and TRBJ1-3; D is perhaps TRBD1 (6 bases). TRBV5-3 falls under the ORF class, with uncertain function. CDR3 length: 14 amino acids. Trimming left V 9 bases short and J 7 bases short, with 20 bases between. DNA for the CDR3: TGTGCCAAGACTGAACAGGGTTCCAGGAACACCATATATTTT. Translation gives CAKTEQGSRNTIYF.

The chain joins TRBV7-9 to TRBJ2-3; TRBD1 agrees at 11 bases. Germline CDR1 reads SEHNR; CDR2 reads FQNEAQ (reference sequence). The CDR3 spans 17 residues. V was pared by 4 bases and J by 5 bases, with 11 bases of the junction left unmatched. The CDR3 here is CASSSRGQGASGDTQYF. The CDR3 DNA follows: TGTGCCAGCAGCTCCCGAGGACAGGGGGCTTCGGGAGATACGCAGTATTTT.

The chain carries TRBV5-4 and TRBJ1-1; no clear D gene. Germline V gene sequence: CDR1 SGHNT, CDR2 YYREEE (reference sequence). The CDR3 loop spans 14 amino acids. Trimming pared 2 bases from V and 1 base from J, leaving 9 bases between. The CDR3 loop is CASSFASRNTEAFF. The CDR3 DNA is TGTGCCAGCAGCTTTGCCTCCAGGAACACTGAAGCTTTCTTT.

The chain uses TRBV5-1 and TRBJ1-6; 8 positions agree with TRBD1. Trimming at V came to 0 bases and at J to 6 bases, leaving 5 bases not matched to a gene. The germline gives CDR1 SGHRS, CDR2 YFSETQ. The CDR3 length is 16 residues. The CDR3 sequence: CASSLEYGQGNSPLHF. CDR3 DNA sequence: TGCGCCAGCAGCTTGGAATATGGACAGGGTAATTCACCCCTCCACTTT.

This rearrangement joins TRBV19 to TRBJ2-2, with 10 bases aligning to TRBD2. J was trimmed by 2 bases and V by 3 bases; bases with no gene match: 6. The CDR3 length is 17 residues. Germline CDR1 is LNHDA and CDR2 is SQIVND (reference sequence). CDR3 region: CASSMGAGGPNTGELFF. DNA of the CDR3: TGTGCCAGTAGTATGGGAGCGGGGGGGCCCAACACCGGGGAGCTGTTTTTT. The complete variable domain, with remaining parts taken from reference TRBV19 and TRBJ2-2, reads DGGITQSPKYLFRKEGQNVTLSCEQNLNHDAMYWYRQDPGQGLRLIYYSQIVNDFQKGDIAEGYSVSREKKESFPLTVTSAQKNPTAFYLCASSMGAGGPNTGELFFGEGSRLTVL.

This chain links TRBV9 with TRBJ1-2, with 9 bases fitting TRBD1. Germline V CDR1 and CDR2: SGDLS, YYNGEE. Unmatched junction bases numbered 3, after V lost 4 bases and J lost 5 bases. The CDR3 has 13 amino acids. CDR3 region: CASSQGQGYGYTF. CDR3 nucleotide sequence: TGTGCCAGCAGCCAGGGACAGGGATATGGCTACACCTTC.

The genes are TRBV5-4 and TRBJ2-6; TRBD2 matches at 9 bases. The CDR3 is made up of 19 amino acids. After removal of 4 bases from V and 1 base from J, the junction contained 12 bases not matched to a gene. CDR1 is SGHNT, CDR2 YYREEE, per germline (reference sequence). DNA for the CDR3: TGTGCCAGCAGCCCCGCGGGGGGGACCCCGGGTTCTGGGGCCAACGTCCTGACTTTC. It specifies CASSPAGGTPGSGANVLTF.

This clone was detected only once. This chain connects TRBV19 to TRBJ2-3, with no clear D. This CDR3 has 15 residues. V lost 3 bases, J lost 3 bases, and 13 bases lay in between. In germline, CDR1 is LNHDA, CDR2 SQIVND (reference sequence). CDR3 protein: CASSIAVSGTDTQYF. Written as DNA, the CDR3 is TGTGCCAGTAGTATTGCGGTGAGTGGTACAGATACGCAGTATTTT.

The chain joins TRBV30 to TRBJ2-1; 9 bases are shared with TRBD2. The trim removed 2 bases at V and 10 bases at J, leaving 18 bases unmatched. The CDR3 sequence is 17 residues long. The germline gives CDR1 GTSNPN, CDR2 SVGIG (reference sequence). The CDR3 sequence is CAWSSRGGSGGLWEQFF. The CDR3 DNA is TGTGCCTGGAGTTCCCGGGGAGGTAGCGGGGGTTTATGGGAGCAGTTCTTC.